This T cell receptor (beta chain) was recovered during a study of shared clonotypes between healthy human individuals (dated by TCRdb to 2020 to 2021). Background on the whole study: A few men and a couple of women, aged 18 to 49 years, made up the cohort. To increase sequencing depth and limit assay-specific biases, different laboratories used diverse techniques to prepare libraries and sequence TCR repertoires. Per donor, leukapheresis produced somewhere between about 0.9 and 10 billion PBMCs. The study deeply sequenced blood TCR repertoires of several healthy adults to estimate repertoire size and the extent of clonotype sharing between individuals. For each donor, CD4 naive and CD4 memory were each given three plates, CD8 naive was given two plates, and CD8 memory was given one plate.

The donors were healthy, HIV-negative adults with no recently reported acute infections or vaccinations. Every donor was a Caucasian adult residing in Nashville, Tennessee, USA. Magnetic negative selection was used to enrich CD4+ T cells, after which naive cells were positively selected on CD45RA and the negative fraction became the memory subset. After blood collection by leukapheresis, PBMCs were isolated using Ficoll-Histopaque density gradient centrifugation and then cryopreserved in the vapor phase of liquid nitrogen. Purity and quantity of every magnetically sorted T cell population were checked by analytical flow cytometry. From each sorted fraction, genomic DNA was isolated and quantified by UV absorbance on a Nanodrop 2000c. What the work shows at the level of the full study, not this receptor alone: Sampling was restricted to blood, and TCR repertoires in tissues likely differ from the TCR repertoires found in blood. Based on pairwise subsampling, the degree of clonotype sharing among donors was expected to be affected by sequencing depth. Incomplete sequencing was indicated by rarefaction of sorted-subset datasets, despite the large sequencing depth. Larger estimated clonotype richness was generally found for naive subsets than for memory subsets. The small number of donors limited the genetic and exposure-history diversity represented. Clonotypes shared by all four sorted-subset donors showed higher generation probabilities than non-shared clonotypes. Across several donors, about 5.2% of naive CD4, 3% to 3.5% of naive CD8, roughly 2.3% of memory CD4, and 0.3% to 0.45% of memory CD8 clonotypes were shared.

Using the deep immunoSEQ assay, multiplex PCR amplified TCR CDR3 regions from genomic DNA. Extracted genomic DNA from each cell subset was distributed evenly across all wells of several immunoSEQ 96-well plates, and each plate was treated as a replicate. Each replicate PCR for sorted subsets received about 220 ng genomic DNA, equal to roughly 30,000 T cell genomes. Purified libraries were measured with a Qubit 3.0 fluorometer, size-checked on a Bioanalyzer 2100, and measured again with the KAPA Library Quantification kit. Every immunoSEQ 96-well plate was sequenced on a dedicated single-read 150-cycle Illumina NextSeq 550 flow cell. The source study handled its data this way. The immunoSEQ output contained only junctional sequences without quality scores, so filtering could not match that applied to full-length reads. Sequences were annotated with PyIR, a Python wrapper for IgBLAST v1.9, and V/J genes and CDR3 were assigned using IMGT germline references. Reads were removed for weak V/J assignments (E-value above 1e-6), missing CDR3, stop codons, out-of-frame junctions, or ambiguous translated residues. V3J clonotypes were defined by identical inferred V gene, J gene, and CDR3 amino acid sequence. Percentage overlap between repertoires was computed as shared unique clonotypes divided by the size of the smaller repertoire. Richness of each repertoire was evaluated using RTK rarefaction, the Chao1 estimator, and Recon v2.1 estimates of unobserved clonotypes. Generation probabilities for all TCRbeta clonotypes obtained by the gDNA method from a few donors were computed using OLGA. The table comes from immuneACCESS by way of TCRdb, which keeps in-frame sequences with V and J called. Part of the clones is missing from these tables; in studies checked, under half for an unresolved V gene and the rest for unknown reasons. D and trimming come from the DNA, and the V and J calls and clone size come from that table. The sample profile shows 2 million to 2.5 million clones; 95% of them were found once. The top ten clonotypes cover roughly 0.13% of the sample.

On this clone itself: What this receptor recognizes is not known. No base-level quality is on record; no much larger clone is a single base apart.

The CDR3 runs 13 amino acids, cysteine and phenylalanine included. Only the CDR3 portion is preserved as DNA: 39 bases, with reading frame beginning at the first base. V trim: 8 bases; J trim: 4 bases; unmatched bases: 5. Reading the germline V gene gives CDR1 MDHEN and CDR2 SYDVKM. The rearranged segments are TRBV28 and TRBJ1-2, with 9 middle bases fitting TRBD1. The sample comprised naive CD4+ T cells sorted from blood. Taken with the paper, the label for cell subset or site translates to: CD45RA+ positively selected. The source is a young man in good health. The bases are TGTGCCAGCGAACAGGGGGCAAGCTATGGCTACACCTTC. Protein translation: CASEQGASYGYTF.